The text below deals with one T cell receptor (beta chain). The sample belongs to a study of blood T cells in healthy people across ages. CDR1 is SGHDT and CDR2 is YYEEEE in the germline V gene. V dropped 0 bases and J dropped 12 bases, with 7 bases sitting between them. This CDR3 has 12 residues. Total RNA, at least 5 micrograms per sample, came from PBMCs. It was with a sample-barcoded 5' primer and a J-beta primer mix that a second PCR of roughly 7 to 12 cycles was run. TCRdb ran MiXCR on the 5' RACE reads and lists one entry per CDR3 protein. The sample has hundreds of thousands of distinct CDR3 sequences; 40% to 65% are singletons.

V is TRBV5-6 and J is TRBJ1-6; the D is unclear. The clonotype was recovered from a woman older than 75 in good health. The sequenced material came from blood. DNA of the CDR3: TGTGCCAGCAGCTTGGGGGGAAGACCCCTCCACTTT. Its protein product is CASSLGGRPLHF. The full variable domain, rest sourced from reference TRBV5-6 and TRBJ1-6, is DAGVTQSPTHLIKTRGQQVTLRCSPKSGHDTVSWYQQALGQGPQFIFQYYEEEERQRGNFPDRFSGHQFPNYSSELNVNALLLGDSALYLCASSLGGRPLHFGNGTRLTVT.